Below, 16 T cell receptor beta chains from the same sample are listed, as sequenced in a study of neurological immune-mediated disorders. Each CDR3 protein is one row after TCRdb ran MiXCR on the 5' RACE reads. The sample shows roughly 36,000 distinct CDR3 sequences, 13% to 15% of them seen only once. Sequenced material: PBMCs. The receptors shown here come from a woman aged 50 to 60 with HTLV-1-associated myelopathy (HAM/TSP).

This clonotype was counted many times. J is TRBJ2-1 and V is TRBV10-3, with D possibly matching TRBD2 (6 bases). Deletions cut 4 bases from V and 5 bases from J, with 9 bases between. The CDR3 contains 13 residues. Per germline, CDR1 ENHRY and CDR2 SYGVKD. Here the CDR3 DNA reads TGTGCCATCAGTGTCAGGGAGGACAATGAGCAGTTCTTC. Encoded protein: CAISVREDNEQFF.

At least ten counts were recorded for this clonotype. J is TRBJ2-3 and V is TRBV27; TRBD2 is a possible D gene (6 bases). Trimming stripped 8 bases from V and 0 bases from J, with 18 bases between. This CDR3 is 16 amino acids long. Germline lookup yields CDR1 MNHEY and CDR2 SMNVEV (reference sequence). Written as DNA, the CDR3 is TGTGCCAGCTCTTTCGCGGCGGGAACTAGCACAGATACGCAGTATTTT. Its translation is CASSFAAGTSTDTQYF.

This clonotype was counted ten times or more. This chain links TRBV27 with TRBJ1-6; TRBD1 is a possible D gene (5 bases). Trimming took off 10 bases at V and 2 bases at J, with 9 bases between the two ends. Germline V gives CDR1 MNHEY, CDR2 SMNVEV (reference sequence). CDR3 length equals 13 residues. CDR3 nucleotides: TGTGCCACCGGAGGGGCCTATAATTCACCCCTCCACTTT. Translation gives CATGGAYNSPLHF.

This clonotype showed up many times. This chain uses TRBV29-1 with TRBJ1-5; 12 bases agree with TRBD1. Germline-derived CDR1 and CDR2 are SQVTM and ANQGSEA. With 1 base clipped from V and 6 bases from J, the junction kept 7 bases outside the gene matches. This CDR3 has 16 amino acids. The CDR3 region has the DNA TGCAGCGTTGAAGGAGTAGGGACAGGGGGCTGTCAGCCCCAGCATTTT. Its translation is CSVEGVGTGGCQPQHF. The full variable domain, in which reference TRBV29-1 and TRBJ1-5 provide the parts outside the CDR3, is SAVISQKPSRDICQRGTSLTIQCQVDSQVTMMFWYRQQPGQSLTLIATANQGSEATYESGFVIDKFPISRPNLTFSTLTVSNMSPEDSSIYLCSVEGVGTGGCQPQHFGDGTRLSIL.

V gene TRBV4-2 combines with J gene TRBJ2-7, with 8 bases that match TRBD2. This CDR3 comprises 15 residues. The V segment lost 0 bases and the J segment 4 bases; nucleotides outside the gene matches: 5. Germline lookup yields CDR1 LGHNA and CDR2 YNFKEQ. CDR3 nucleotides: TGTGCCAGCAGCCAAGATTTGGCGGGGGGATACGAGCAGTACTTC. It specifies CASSQDLAGGYEQYF.

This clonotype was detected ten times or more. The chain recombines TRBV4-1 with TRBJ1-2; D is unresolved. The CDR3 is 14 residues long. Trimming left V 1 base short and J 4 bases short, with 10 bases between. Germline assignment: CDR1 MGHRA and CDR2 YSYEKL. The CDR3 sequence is CASSQARASYGYTF. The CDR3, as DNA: TGCGCCAGCAGCCAAGCCCGGGCTTCCTATGGCTACACCTTC.

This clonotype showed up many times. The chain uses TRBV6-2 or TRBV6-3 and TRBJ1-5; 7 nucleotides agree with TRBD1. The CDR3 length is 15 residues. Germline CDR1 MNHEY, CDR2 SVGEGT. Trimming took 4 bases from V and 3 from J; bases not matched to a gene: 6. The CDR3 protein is CASSSPGQINQPQHF. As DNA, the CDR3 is TGTGCCAGCAGTTCCCCGGGACAGATCAATCAGCCCCAGCATTTT.

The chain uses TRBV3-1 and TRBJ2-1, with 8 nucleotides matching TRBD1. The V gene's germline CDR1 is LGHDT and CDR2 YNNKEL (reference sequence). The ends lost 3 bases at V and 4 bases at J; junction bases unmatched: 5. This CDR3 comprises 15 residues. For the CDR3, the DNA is TGTGCCAGCAGCCACCAGACAGGGGCGTACAATGAGCAGTTCTTC. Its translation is CASSHQTGAYNEQFF.

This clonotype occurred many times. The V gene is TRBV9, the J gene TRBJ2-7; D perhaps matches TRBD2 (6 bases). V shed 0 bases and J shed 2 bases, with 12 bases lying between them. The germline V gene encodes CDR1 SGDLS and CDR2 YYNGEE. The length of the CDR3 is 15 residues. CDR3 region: CASSVEGSGPYEQYF. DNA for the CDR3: TGTGCCAGCAGCGTAGAGGGTAGCGGACCCTACGAGCAGTACTTC.

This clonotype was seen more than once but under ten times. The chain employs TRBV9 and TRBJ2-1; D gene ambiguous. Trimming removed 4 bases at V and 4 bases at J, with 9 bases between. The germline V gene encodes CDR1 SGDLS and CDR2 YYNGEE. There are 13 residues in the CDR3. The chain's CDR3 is CASSRPGYNEQFF. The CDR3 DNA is TGTGCCAGCAGCAGGCCAGGATACAATGAGCAGTTCTTC.

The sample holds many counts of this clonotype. The CDR3 DNA reads TGCGCCAGCAGCCTCAACGTGTATGGACAGATCCAAGAGACCCAGTACTTC. Its protein product is CASSLNVYGQIQETQYF. The V gene is TRBV4-3, the J gene TRBJ2-5; tentatively, D is TRBD1 (6 bases). From germline, CDR1 is LGHNA and CDR2 YSLEER. The CDR3 extends over 17 amino acids. The V gene lost 4 bases and the J gene lost 1 base, with 19 bases spanning the gap.

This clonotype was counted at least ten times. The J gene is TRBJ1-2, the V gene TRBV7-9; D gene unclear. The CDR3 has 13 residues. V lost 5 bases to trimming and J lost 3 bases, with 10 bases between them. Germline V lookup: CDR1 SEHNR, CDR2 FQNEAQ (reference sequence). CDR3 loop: CASSGGWDYGYTF. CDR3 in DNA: TGTGCCAGCAGCGGAGGTTGGGACTATGGCTACACCTTC. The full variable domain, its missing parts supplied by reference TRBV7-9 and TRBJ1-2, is DTGVSQNPRHKITKRGQNVTFRCDPISEHNRLYWYRQTLGQGPEFLTYFQNEAQLEKSRLLSDRFSAERPKGSFSTLEIQRTEQGDSAMYLCASSGGWDYGYTFGSGTRLTVV.

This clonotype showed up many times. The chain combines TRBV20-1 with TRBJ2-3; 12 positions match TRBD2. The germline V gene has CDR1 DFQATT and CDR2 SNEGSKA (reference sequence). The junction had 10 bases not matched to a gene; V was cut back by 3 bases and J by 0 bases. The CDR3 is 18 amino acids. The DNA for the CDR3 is TGCAGTGCTAGCCGCACTAGCGGGGGGCTAGTTAGCACAGATACGCAGTATTTT. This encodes CSASRTSGGLVSTDTQYF.

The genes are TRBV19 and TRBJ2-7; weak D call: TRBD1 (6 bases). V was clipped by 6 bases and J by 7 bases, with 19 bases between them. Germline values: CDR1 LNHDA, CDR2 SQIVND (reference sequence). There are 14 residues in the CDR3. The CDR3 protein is CASSDRFSLGEQYF. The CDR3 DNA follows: TGTGCCAGTAGCGACAGGTTTAGCCTCGGGGAGCAGTACTTC.

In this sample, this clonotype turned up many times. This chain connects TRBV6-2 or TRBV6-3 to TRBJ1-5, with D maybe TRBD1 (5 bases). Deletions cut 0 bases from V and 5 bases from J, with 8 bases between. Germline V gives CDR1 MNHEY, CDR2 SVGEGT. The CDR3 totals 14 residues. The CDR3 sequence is CASSYSGEYQPQHF. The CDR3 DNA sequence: TGTGCCAGCAGTTACTCGGGGGAATATCAGCCCCAGCATTTT.

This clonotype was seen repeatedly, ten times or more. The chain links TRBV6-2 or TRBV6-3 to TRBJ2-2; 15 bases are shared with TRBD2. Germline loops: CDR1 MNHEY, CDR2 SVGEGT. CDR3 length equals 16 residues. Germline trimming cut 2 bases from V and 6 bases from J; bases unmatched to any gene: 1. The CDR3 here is CASSYGLAGGPGELFF. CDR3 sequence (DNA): TGTGCCAGCAGTTACGGACTAGCGGGGGGGCCCGGGGAGCTGTTTTTT.